This T cell receptor beta chain was sequenced for a study of human T cells and chemical hapten exposure (dated by TCRdb to the early 2020s). About the full investigation: For sensitization, 2% DPC in acetone was applied to an approximately 2 cm by approximately 2 cm area of upper inner arm skin. Patients additionally received weekly therapeutic DPC doses to the scalp throughout the roughly 25-week study period. Alopecia areata with under or over 50% scalp involvement, alopecia totalis and alopecia universalis were represented in the patient cohort, which was mostly female. Blood was sampled from patients pre-sensitization (week 0) and at 2, 6 and about 24 weeks after DPC sensitization. Patch testing on the upper back used Finn chambers containing 0.01% DPC, with scoring done after 6 days according to International Contact Dermatitis Research Group standards. Libraries were pooled for sequencing, and per-sample TCR yields varied mainly because of small differences in library volumes within the pool. The study tracked peripheral blood TCR repertoire changes in vivo during primary and secondary sensitization to the hapten diphenylcyclopropenone (DPC) in alopecia patients. Blood for TCR sequencing was provided by twenty-nine alopecia patients at one to four time points (pre-sensitization, 2, 6 and 24 weeks). What the research found in general, with its limitations: Compared with pre-sensitization or healthy control sets, expanded TCRs formed significantly more large CDR3 similarity clusters, which is consistent with antigen-driven responses. Because all patients had alopecia, a presumed autoimmune disease, the immune response of the patients might differ from that of healthy individuals. Patch test score correlated positively with the number of PT1 expanded TCRs, reaching significance at thresholds 8, 16 and 32 but not at 4. DPC sensitization did not change the number of TCRs with a frequency above 1 in 1000, and there was no evidence of changes in global repertoire structure. Repeated subsampling changed both the strength of the expansion versus patch-test correlation and the threshold at which the correlation became significant.

The sample's time point label, in plain terms: pre-sensitization, week 0. This specimen's treatment or condition label, per the study, means: therapeutic diphenylcyclopropenone sensitization with weekly scalp DPC. At every patch-test visit, the blood draw took place before the patch test was put on. Patients were considered eligible if aged 18 to 70, diagnosed with alopecia and deemed suitable for DPC therapy, and patients were excluded if pregnant. Total RNA was isolated from unfractionated whole blood collected in Tempus Blood RNA tubes. With respect to this clonotype: Its antigen remains unidentified. Base qualities were left out, and no much larger clone turns up one base away.

CDR1 MNHEY and CDR2 SVGAGI are derived from the germline V gene. Its CDR3 holds 13 amino acids, cysteine through phenylalanine. The retained sequence is limited to the CDR3, 39 bases, with the frame set at the first base. The junction shows trimming of 5 bases on V and 4 bases on J, plus 10 bases between the germline ends. The library was produced with RACE. These reads were obtained on a NextSeq 500. Library preparation attached unique molecular identifiers to individual cDNA molecules for quantitative, reproducible TCR counting. Both TCR alpha and TCR beta chains were sequenced from each blood RNA sample. As for the authors' bioinformatics: Samples had a median of 95,638 TCRs, with a range from 23,224 to 690,600. V, J and CDR3 annotation of the TCR reads was performed with the Decombinator software suite. For PS versus PT1 abundance plots, all samples were subsampled to the same number of TCRs (28,000). TCRs were defined as expanded if absent before sensitization and observed at least eight times at the 2-week time point. TCRdb's own reprocessing of the public reads used fastp at Q25 and MiXCR and kept productive beta chains. When rows share a CDR3 protein, they turn into one entry using the most common DNA and genes. TCRdb, not the authors, supplied the V and J calls. This sample holds over 300,000 distinct CDR3 sequences; 4.5% to 5.5% were observed only once. The ten largest clones add up to 2.5% to 3% of the sample.

The receptor chain draws on TRBV6-5 and TRBJ2-3, with an unclear D gene assignment. The specimen comprised whole blood, sampled in connection with sensitization to the hapten diphenylcyclopropenone (DPC). The TCR was taken from a woman aged 50 to 60 with alopecia areata. Some clones in this sample may be carry-over from other donors' samples. The CDR3 loop reads CASSPPAADTQYF. In nucleotides, the sequence is TGTGCCAGCAGTCCGCCGGCGGCAGATACGCAGTATTTT.